This T cell receptor beta chain was retrieved from a study of T cell clonotyping in hematopoietic cell transplantation. Study-level results: Recipient TCR diversity dropped after transplant; expanded clonotypes rose from day 30 to 180. Without cell sorting, CD4 versus CD8 contributions remain unresolved.

A remark on this clone: The antigen remains undetermined.

TCRdb keeps only in-frame clones here, not all; method: immunoSEQ multiplex PCR. The sample has approximately 70,000 clones, around 94% seen once. The TCR comes from a man aged 45-60 years in good health. Some clones in this sample may be carry-over from other donors' samples. Sequenced: peripheral blood mononuclear cells.

This CDR3 is CASSSPSGPYEQYF. CDR3 in DNA: TGTGCCAGCAGTTCCCCTAGCGGACCATACGAGCAGTACTTC. V gene TRBV28 combines with J gene TRBJ2-7; 7 bases agree with TRBD2. The CDR3 is made up of 14 amino acids. Looked up from germline, CDR1 is MDHEN and CDR2 is SYDVKM. V shed 4 bases, J shed 4 bases, and the junction held 7 bases outside the gene matches.